The sequence of this TCR beta chain was determined in a study of T cells after yellow fever vaccination. Deletions cut 1 base from V and 2 bases from J, with 12 bases between. The CDR3 is made up of 16 amino acids. TCRdb itself ran the 5' RACE reads through MiXCR, one entry per CDR3 protein. Of 200,000 to 300,000 distinct CDR3 sequences listed, 10% to 15% are singletons. The chain joins TRBV12-3 or TRBV12-4 to TRBJ1-5; weak D call: TRBD1 (5 bases). This clonotype was obtained from a man younger than 45 who received the YFV17D yellow fever vaccine. The sample was CD4+ T cells sorted from PBMCs, taken 45 days after the yellow fever booster vaccination. CDR3 amino acids: CASSLGQKKGNQPQHF. As DNA, the CDR3 is TGTGCCAGCAGTTTAGGACAGAAAAAGGGCAATCAGCCCCAGCATTTT.